These 26 T cell receptor beta chains were all obtained from the same sample, sequenced in a study of T cell clonality in common variable immunodeficiency. Study-level results: Fewer deletions and N-nucleotide insertions were reportedly seen in common variable immunodeficiency TCR beta sequences.

Produced via immunoSEQ multiplex PCR; TCRdb's table is partial and in-frame only. The sample shows tens of thousands of clones, none of them appearing just once. Their target antigens are unknown. The source material was peripheral blood mononuclear cells. These receptor sequences come from a human donor with common variable immunodeficiency.

At least ten counts were recorded for this clone. The read falls 3 residues short of the CDR3 end, and the missing part is taken from the germline J gene. This chain uses TRBV7-9 with TRBJ2-7; 7 nucleotides match TRBD1. CDR1 is SEHNR and CDR2 is FQNEAQ in the germline V gene (reference sequence). Trimming at V came to 5 bases and at J to 5 bases, leaving 6 bases not matched to a gene. The CDR3 spans 13 residues. CDR3 protein: CASSPDRSNEQYF. The sequenced part of the CDR3 DNA is TGTGCCAGCAGCCCGGACAGGTCTAACGAG.

A few counts support this clone. From the germline J gene comes the end of the CDR3, since the read stops 3 residues before it. The chain employs TRBV20-1 and TRBJ2-5, with D perhaps TRBD2 (5 bases). The germline gives CDR1 DFQATT, CDR2 SNEGSKA (reference sequence). V was clipped by 5 bases and J by 1 base, with 17 bases between them. The CDR3 is 15 residues long. The CDR3 bases that were read are TGCAGTGCTCGCTCCTCCAGGACTCTCCAAGAGACC. It codes for CSARSSRTLQET. The CDR3 in full is CSARSSRTLQETQYF.

This clone showed up just a few times. CDR3 region: CSVEEWTVYGYTF. The CDR3 bases that were read are TGCAGCGTTGAAGAGTGGACAGTCTATGGC. The chain is built from TRBV29-1 and TRBJ1-2; tentative D call: TRBD1 (6 bases). The observed sequence ends 3 residues before the CDR3 terminus, with the missing tail filled in from the germline J gene. Germline V CDR1 and CDR2: SQVTM, ANQGSEA. CDR3 length equals 13 residues. V lost 0 bases to trimming and J lost 4 bases, with 9 bases between them.

This clone was detected many times. The CDR3 end lies 3 residues beyond the end of the read and is filled in from the germline J gene. The rearrangement links TRBV19 to TRBJ1-5, with 11 bases fitting TRBD1. Germline V lookup: CDR1 LNHDA, CDR2 SQIVND (reference sequence). CDR3 length: 17 residues. V lost 6 bases, J lost 0 bases, and 7 bases stayed unmatched. CDR3 sequence reads: CASRPGQGAYSNQPQHF. The sequenced part of the CDR3 DNA is TGTGCCAGTAGACCCGGACAGGGGGCATATAGCAATCAGCCC. The complete variable domain, with remaining parts taken from reference TRBV19 and TRBJ1-5, reads DGGITQSPKYLFRKEGQNVTLSCEQNLNHDAMYWYRQDPGQGLRLIYYSQIVNDFQKGDIAEGYSVSREKKESFPLTVTSAQKNPTAFYLCASRPGQGAYSNQPQHFGDGTRLSIL.

The CDR3 sequence is CASSFEAGGDTQYF. CDR3 bases read: TGTGCCAGCAGCTTCGAAGCGGGGGGAGATACG. This rearrangement joins TRBV7-9 to TRBJ2-3, with 9 bases fitting TRBD2. Read coverage stops 3 residues before the CDR3 terminus; the germline J gene supplies the remainder. Unmatched junction bases numbered 3, after V lost 3 bases and J lost 5 bases. This CDR3 has 14 residues. Germline V lookup: CDR1 SEHNR, CDR2 FQNEAQ (reference sequence).

This clone has just a few counts. The read stops 3 residues short of the end of the CDR3; the missing end is completed from the germline J gene. The chain joins TRBV19 to TRBJ2-2; tentatively, D is TRBD2 (5 bases). The V gene lost 4 bases and the J gene lost 3 bases, with 9 bases spanning the gap. The CDR3 is made up of 14 amino acids. Looked up from germline, CDR1 is LNHDA and CDR2 is SQIVND (reference sequence). CDR3: CASSTDWDTGELFF. The CDR3 bases that were read are TGTGCCAGTAGTACGGACTGGGACACCGGGGAG.

Worth noting for this clone: The read ends 3 residues early relative to the CDR3; the germline J gene fills the gap. The chain combines TRBV18 with TRBJ1-2; 7 bases align to TRBD1. The CDR3 totals 13 residues. V was clipped by 3 bases and J by 5 bases; unmatched bases: 3. Per germline, CDR1 KGHSH and CDR2 LQKENI. Partial CDR3 DNA: TGTGCCAGCTCACCGCCGGGACAGTATGGC. This sequence encodes CASSPPGQYG. The CDR3 in its entirety is CASSPPGQYGYTF.

This clone was counted only a few times. The read terminates 3 residues ahead of where the CDR3 ends, so the germline J gene completes it. The chain carries TRBV19 and TRBJ1-2, with D possibly TRBD1 on 5 matching bases. The CDR3 is 16 residues long. Germline CDR1 reads LNHDA; CDR2 reads SQIVND (reference sequence). The CDR3 is CASSSRSWDSRGGYTF. Partial CDR3 DNA: TGTGCCAGTAGTTCCCGATCATGGGACTCTCGCGGAGGC.

This clone was found many times. The read ends 3 residues early relative to the CDR3; the germline J gene fills the gap. This rearrangement joins TRBV7-6 to TRBJ1-3; TRBD1 aligns across 9 bases. The germline gives CDR1 SGHVS, CDR2 FNYEAQ. The CDR3 loop spans 18 amino acids. Trimming cost V 4 bases and J 1 base; bases outside gene matches: 11. The part of the CDR3 DNA that was read is TGTGCCAGCAGCTCTTCGGTAGGACAGGGGAGTTCTGGAAACACC. Residues: CASSSSVGQGSSGNT. The full CDR3 reads CASSSSVGQGSSGNTIYF.

This clone was seen many times. With the read ending 3 residues before the CDR3 end, the germline J gene is used to fill in that end. This rearrangement joins TRBV9 to TRBJ1-2, with 7 nucleotides matching TRBD1. The CDR3 length is 14 residues. Germline CDR1 SGDLS, CDR2 YYNGEE. V dropped 4 bases and J dropped 4; count of bases not matched to a gene: 7. The DNA read from the CDR3 is TGTGCCAGCAGCAAAGGACAGGAACCCTATGGC. Its protein is CASSKGQEPYG. The whole CDR3 protein is CASSKGQEPYGYTF.

This clone was counted many times. The read terminates 3 residues before the CDR3 end, so the remaining end is supplied by the germline J gene. The chain uses TRBV20-1 and TRBJ1-5; a weak D match, TRBD1 (6 bases). Germline V gives CDR1 DFQATT, CDR2 SNEGSKA (reference sequence). V was trimmed by 0 bases and J by 2 bases, leaving 17 bases between them. The CDR3 contains 17 residues. This CDR3 is CSARDSSRGGGNQPQHF. Partial CDR3 DNA: TGCAGTGCTAGAGATAGTAGTAGGGGGGGTGGCAATCAGCCC.

The sample holds many counts of this clone. The read ends 3 residues before the CDR3 terminus; that terminus is restored from the germline J gene. The V and J genes are TRBV30 and TRBJ1-2; D might be TRBD1 (6 bases). Germline loops: CDR1 GTSNPN, CDR2 SVGIG (reference sequence). CDR3 length equals 13 residues. Trimming took 5 bases from V and 3 from J, leaving 13 bases between them. Incomplete CDR3 DNA: TGTGCCTGGGGCCAGGGGCGGTACTATGGC. The encoded protein is CAWGQGRYYG. The whole CDR3 sequence is CAWGQGRYYGYTF. Based on the CDR3 plus reference TRBV30 and TRBJ1-2, the full variable domain is SQTIHQWPATLVQPVGSPLSLECTVEGTSNPNLYWYRQAAGRGLQLLFYSVGIGQISSEVPQNLSASRPQDRQFILSSKKLLLSDSGFYLCAWGQGRYYGYTFGSGTRLTVV.

This clone was recorded a few times. The sequence runs out 3 residues before the end of the CDR3; the remainder is reconstructed from the germline J gene. This rearrangement joins TRBV5-1 to TRBJ2-5, with 9 bases aligning to TRBD1. The CDR3 totals 15 residues. V lost 4 bases and J lost 2; bases outside the gene matches: 6. Germline V CDR1 and CDR2: SGHRS, YFSETQ. The CDR3 protein is CASSAGQGRQETQYF. CDR3 DNA (partial): TGCGCCAGCAGCGCTGGACAGGGGAGACAAGAGACC.

Points on this clone: The read ends 3 residues early relative to the CDR3; the germline J gene fills the gap. The chain carries TRBV18 and TRBJ1-1; D may be TRBD1 (6 bases). CDR3 length equals 12 residues. Germline lookup yields CDR1 KGHSH and CDR2 LQKENI. Trimming stripped 6 bases from V and 6 bases from J, with 11 bases between. The CDR3 reads CASSPGTPEAFF. Incomplete CDR3 DNA: TGTGCCAGCTCCCCAGGGACACCTGAA.

To note about this clone: The read ends 3 residues before the CDR3 terminus; that terminus is restored from the germline J gene. The chain employs TRBV2 and TRBJ2-7, with TRBD1 as a possible D gene (6 bases). The CDR3 has 13 residues. Deletions cut 7 bases from V and 6 bases from J, with 16 bases between. Germline lookup yields CDR1 SNHLY and CDR2 FYNNEI. The DNA read from the CDR3 is TGTGCCAGCATGGCAGGGGAAAGCGGCGAG. It translates to CASMAGESGE. The CDR3 in full is CASMAGESGEQYF.

This clone was seen repeatedly, ten times or more. The CDR3 end falls 3 residues outside the read, so it is completed with the germline J gene. The chain carries TRBV19 and TRBJ1-6, with 9 bases lining up with TRBD1. CDR3 size: 14 residues. V lost 3 bases to trimming and J lost 10 bases; unmatched junction nucleotides: 4. Germline V gene data show CDR1 as LNHDA and CDR2 as SQIVND (reference sequence). This CDR3 is CASSMGQGISPLHF. The covered CDR3 bases are TGTGCCAGTAGTATGGGACAGGGTATCTCACCC. Using reference TRBV19 and TRBJ1-6 for the parts outside the CDR3, the full variable domain is DGGITQSPKYLFRKEGQNVTLSCEQNLNHDAMYWYRQDPGQGLRLIYYSQIVNDFQKGDIAEGYSVSREKKESFPLTVTSAQKNPTAFYLCASSMGQGISPLHFGNGTRLTVT.

This clone showed up just a few times. The read comes to an end 3 residues before the CDR3 does, leaving the germline J gene to fill in the end. The V and J genes are TRBV19 and TRBJ2-1, with D unclear. Trimming pared 5 bases from V and 7 bases from J, leaving 12 bases between. The CDR3 extends over 13 amino acids. Germline V gene data show CDR1 as LNHDA and CDR2 as SQIVND (reference sequence). CDR3 bases read: TGTGCCAGTAGTTACGAACCCGGTAATGAG. Translating gives CASSYEPGNE. The full CDR3 sequence reads CASSYEPGNEQFF.

With regard to this clone: The CDR3 end falls 3 residues outside the read, so it is completed with the germline J gene. The genes are TRBV30 and TRBJ1-2; a possible D gene is TRBD1 (6 bases). This CDR3 spans 15 amino acids. Deletions cut 3 bases from V and 0 bases from J, with 14 bases between. CDR1 and CDR2 (germline): GTSNPN, SVGIG (reference sequence). The CDR3 region is CAWRNGGAANYGYTF. Incomplete CDR3 DNA: TGTGCCTGGAGAAACGGGGGGGCAGCTAACTATGGC.

This clone was picked up many times. The read gets to within 3 residues of the CDR3 end, and the germline J gene fills in the rest. V and J are TRBV7-3 and TRBJ2-7; 7 bases are a match to TRBD2. The CDR3 loop spans 13 amino acids. Germline V gene sequence: CDR1 SGHTA, CDR2 FQGTGA. V lost 5 bases, J lost 6 bases, and 7 bases stayed unmatched. CDR3: CASSAATSAEQYF. The CDR3 bases that were read are TGTGCCAGCAGCGCAGCTACTAGCGCCGAG.

This clone appeared a few times. Coverage ceases 3 residues before the CDR3 finishes, and the germline J gene fills in the end. V usage is TRBV6-1 and J usage is TRBJ2-5, with 14 bases identical to TRBD2. Germline trimming cut 4 bases from V and 4 bases from J; bases unmatched to any gene: 2. The CDR3 totals 15 residues. The germline CDR1 and CDR2 sequences are MNHNS and SASEGT. Incomplete CDR3 DNA: TGTGCCAGCAGTGGACTAGCGGGGGGGCCAGAGACC. Protein: CASSGLAGGPET. The whole CDR3 sequence is CASSGLAGGPETQYF.

The sequenced part of the CDR3 DNA is TGTGCCAGCCGAGACGTCAGCGGGGGGCGGTACGAG. Amino acid sequence: CASRDVSGGRYE. Given in full, the CDR3 is CASRDVSGGRYEQYF. The J gene is TRBJ2-7, the V gene TRBV2; TRBD2 matches at 9 bases. The read gets to within 3 residues of the CDR3 end, and the germline J gene fills in the rest. Germline V gives CDR1 SNHLY, CDR2 FYNNEI. Trimming at V came to 8 bases and at J to 4 bases, leaving 12 bases not matched to a gene. This CDR3 comprises 15 residues.

This clone was seen more than once but under ten times. Read coverage stops 3 residues before the CDR3 terminus; the germline J gene supplies the remainder. The chain links TRBV18 to TRBJ1-2, with D tentatively TRBD1 (6 bases). This CDR3 region has 13 residues. Trimming shortened V by 2 bases and J by 4 bases, and 8 bases separated the two germline ends. Per the germline V gene, CDR1 is KGHSH and CDR2 is LQKENI. The covered CDR3 bases are TGTGCCAGCTCACCAGGCAGGGGCTATGGC. This translates into CASSPGRGYG. From start to end, the CDR3 is CASSPGRGYGYTF.

There are a few counts of this clone. The read terminates 3 residues before the CDR3 end, so the remaining end is supplied by the germline J gene. The chain recombines TRBV19 with TRBJ1-4; 9 bases line up with TRBD1. CDR1 is LNHDA and CDR2 is SQIVND in the germline V gene (reference sequence). This CDR3 comprises 15 residues. V trimming: 4 bases; J trimming: 8 bases; junction bases outside the gene matches: 8. The sequenced CDR3 bases are TGTGCCAGTAGTAATTTGGACAGGGGCGGCGAAAAA. Its protein product is CASSNLDRGGEK. The whole CDR3 reads CASSNLDRGGEKLFF.

This clone was picked up a small number of times. Sequencing ends 3 residues short of the CDR3 end; the germline J gene provides the rest. The chain is built from TRBV18 and TRBJ2-7, with D possibly being TRBD2 (6 bases). The CDR3 covers 14 residues. Germline V gives CDR1 KGHSH, CDR2 LQKENI. Deletions cut 0 bases from V and 6 bases from J, with 12 bases between. Partial CDR3 DNA: TGTGCCAGCTCACCACCGGCTAGCGAGTCCGAG. This encodes CASSPPASESE. The full CDR3 protein is CASSPPASESEQYF.

This clone was observed at least ten times. The CDR3 goes on 3 residues after the read ends, and that part is filled in from the germline J gene. The genes are TRBV5-1 and TRBJ2-5; 13 nucleotides agree with TRBD2. The germline gives CDR1 SGHRS, CDR2 YFSETQ. The CDR3 has 19 residues. V lost 0 bases and J lost 0; bases outside the gene matches: 8. The CDR3 bases that were read are TGCGCCAGCAGCTTGGCTCCCGGACTAGCGGGGGCCCACCAAGAGACC. Protein sequence: CASSLAPGLAGAHQET. The full CDR3 sequence reads CASSLAPGLAGAHQETQYF.

Of note for this clone: The observed sequence ends 3 residues before the CDR3 terminus, with the missing tail filled in from the germline J gene. This rearrangement joins TRBV7-2 to TRBJ2-5; 7 bases are shared with TRBD2. The CDR3 loop spans 12 amino acids. The germline V gene has CDR1 SGHTA and CDR2 FQGNSA. With 5 bases clipped from V and 7 bases from J, the junction kept 4 bases outside the gene matches. The CDR3 loop reads CASSRTRGTQYF. Partial CDR3 DNA: TGTGCCAGCAGCAGGACTAGAGGGACC.